This entry concerns a single T cell receptor (beta chain). The target of this receptor is not known. The sample was run on a NextSeq 550. The Human TCR Profiling Kit (MiLaboratory) was used to prepare UMI-labeled 5' RACE TRB cDNA libraries. cDNA synthesis used the entire amount of extracted RNA, and PCR amplification then used the entire amount of cDNA produced. Libraries were prepared in parallel with an identical number of PCR cycles. The original methods were these. About 50,000 +/- 10,000 unique UMI-labeled TRB cDNA molecules per library were extracted with MIGEC and MiXCR, with at least two reads per UMI required. An average of approximately 40,000 +/- 10,000 functional in-frame TRB CDR3 nucleotide clonotypes without stop codons was found per library. Diversity metrics, including normalized Shannon-Wiener and Chao1, were computed in VDJtools after downsampling to 5000 UMI-labeled TRB molecules per sample. VDJtools was used to calculate clonotype-size-weighted physicochemical properties of the central five CDR3 residues, namely interaction energy, strength, volume and Kidera factor 4. With the reads reprocessed by TCRdb, a single entry stands for each CDR3 protein sequence and no DNA is reported. For this entry, the V and J calls and clone size follow TCRdb and not the study's own pipeline. This specimen's table enumerates 70,000 to 95,000 distinct CDR3 sequences. 1.5% to 2% of the sample lies in the top ten.

For every CD8+ T cell subset, 300,000 cells were flow-sorted straight into RLT lysis buffer, and each subset was sorted in triplicate. To exclude memory contaminants, naive CD8+ T cells were stringently defined as CD45RO-CCR7+CD27+CD95-. Standard density gradient centrifugation was used to isolate peripheral blood mononuclear cells from buffy coats. A FACSAria III was used to flow-sort naive CD8+ T cells into CXCR3-negative and CXCR3-positive populations. Total RNA was extracted from sorted cells with an RNeasy Mini Kit. CDR3 length: 14 amino acids, cysteine to phenylalanine. DNA for this receptor is not on file. This sample was included in a study of CXCR3-negative and CXCR3-positive naive CD8 T cells (dated by TCRdb to about 2019). Context from the whole study: In total, some 130 million TRB reads were obtained, or roughly 1.5 +/- 0.3 million reads per library. Diversity and physicochemical repertoire analyses were performed on about a dozen donors pooled from two independent experiments. TRBV-TRBJ cluster analysis included naive subsets from a handful of donors and memory cells from 3 donors.

Study-wide conclusions, independent of this receptor: Because CXCR3 expression was partially decreased after cryopreservation, freshly isolated PBMCs were used for most assays. Both naive subsets had comparably high repertoire diversity, while memory CD8+ T cells had much lower repertoire diversity. Compared with CXCR3-negative naive cells, CXCR3-positive naive cells had TRB CDR3s with higher hydrophobicity (lower Kidera factor 4), lower energy, and higher strength and volume indices. Similar TRBV-TRBJ usage was shown by naive CXCR3-negative and CXCR3-positive cells from the same donor, whereas distinct patterns were shown by memory cells. Surface CD5, linked to self-reactivity in mice, was comparable between naive subsets; TCR interaction strength was therefore also inferred from TRB CDR3 physicochemical properties.

The V gene is TRBV12-3 or TRBV12-4 and the J gene is TRBJ2-2. Sequencing was done on a sample of naive CXCR3- CD8+ T cells from blood. What the cell subset or site label conveys for this sample: CD45RO-CCR7+CD27+CD95- naive CD8+ T cells lacking CXCR3 (TNR3-). The origin of this receptor is a human donor in good health. Some clones in this sample may be carry-over from other donors' samples. The CDR3 is CASSFGSTTGELFF.